The next 27 T cell receptor beta chains were all read from a single sample in a study of blood T cells in healthy people across ages. Through a sample-barcoded 5' primer and a J-beta primer mix, a second PCR was run for roughly 6 to 11 cycles. MiXCR was run by TCRdb on the 5' RACE reads, yielding one entry per CDR3 protein. The sample yields 1.4 million or so distinct CDR3 sequences, less than 45% seen once. Input material: blood. Receptors originate from a woman younger than 30 in good health.

This clonotype was counted only a few times. The chain recombines TRBV4-3 with TRBJ2-5; D unclear. Looked up from germline, CDR1 is LGHNA and CDR2 is YSLEER. Trimming took 4 bases from V and 2 from J, leaving 8 bases between them. The length of the CDR3 is 13 residues. The CDR3 nucleotides are TGCGCCAGCAGCCGCTACACTCAAGAGACCCAGTACTTC. It translates to CASSRYTQETQYF.

The chain uses TRBV18 and TRBJ2-5; D is unresolved. The CDR3 is made up of 13 amino acids. Germline V gene data show CDR1 as KGHSH and CDR2 as LQKENI. The ends were cut back, 5 bases at V and 0 bases at J, with 7 bases in the middle. The CDR3 reads CASSVQNQETQYF. The DNA of the CDR3 is TGTGCCAGCTCAGTTCAGAACCAAGAGACCCAGTACTTC.

This clonotype came up a few times. The chain recombines TRBV11-2 with TRBJ1-1; TRBD1 is a possible D gene (6 bases). The CDR3 contains 13 residues. Trimming cost V 4 bases and J 8 bases, with 14 bases left between them. Germline V gene data show CDR1 as SGHAT and CDR2 as FQNNGV. CDR3 coding DNA: TGTGCCAGCAGCTCCTGGACAGATGTCGAAGCTTTCTTT. This translates into CASSSWTDVEAFF.

This clonotype was picked up a small number of times. DNA for the CDR3: TGTGCCATTGGCGGGGGACCGAACACCGGGGAGCTGTTTTTT. The encoded protein is CAIGGGPNTGELFF. The genes are TRBV10-3 and TRBJ2-2; 7 bases line up with TRBD2. V gave up 9 bases and J gave up 0 bases; unmatched junction bases: 4. CDR1 is ENHRY, CDR2 SYGVKD, per germline. This CDR3 is built from 14 residues.

V is TRBV28 and J is TRBJ1-4, with 9 nucleotides matching TRBD1. The CDR3 length is 15 residues. Germline V CDR1 and CDR2: MDHEN, SYDVKM. V lost 5 bases, J lost 5 bases, and 6 bases stayed unmatched. This CDR3 reads CASSNPGTGNEKLFF. CDR3 bases: TGTGCCAGCAGTAACCCCGGGACAGGGAATGAAAAACTGTTTTTT.

Comment on this clonotype: The junction departs from the called germline gene at one end, perhaps through a read error. The chain employs TRBV6-2 or TRBV6-3 and TRBJ1-5; TRBD1 matches at 9 bases. Germline values: CDR1 MNHEY, CDR2 SVGEGT. The CDR3 spans 15 residues. The DNA of the CDR3 is TGTGCCAGCAGTCACCGGGGACAGGGATATCAGCCCCGGCATTTT. It encodes CASSHRGQGYQPRHF.

This clonotype turned up a few times. The chain employs TRBV6-1 and TRBJ1-2; the match to TRBD1 covers 7 bases. In germline, CDR1 is MNHNS, CDR2 SASEGT. After removal of 6 bases from V and 5 bases from J, the junction contained 18 bases not matched to a gene. The CDR3 spans 17 residues. In DNA, the CDR3 is TGTGCCAGCAGCTCGCCGGGACAGTTGGCTGTTGGTTATGGCTACACCTTC. It encodes CASSSPGQLAVGYGYTF.

Remarks on this clonotype: It may be a read error: a sequence one base away is much more abundant. V gene TRBV29-1 combines with J gene TRBJ2-1; D possibly corresponds to TRBD2 (6 bases). The CDR3 length is 13 residues. Germline lookup yields CDR1 SQVTM and CDR2 ANQGSEA. The ends were cut back, 1 base at V and 8 bases at J, with 12 bases in the middle. In DNA, the CDR3 is TGCAGCGTTGAAGGTGACCGCGGGGATGAGCAGTTCTTC. Amino acids: CSVEGDRGDEQFF.

The chain joins TRBV7-2 to TRBJ2-5; possible D gene TRBD2, 5 bases. Germline V gene lookup returns CDR1 SGHTA and CDR2 FQGNSA. This CDR3 spans 14 amino acids. V was clipped by 7 bases and J by 7 bases, with 19 bases between them. The CDR3 DNA follows: TGTGCCAGCACTCCCCAATCCGCCGGGGTGACCCAGTACTTC. This encodes CASTPQSAGVTQYF.

The chain has TRBV4-3 and TRBJ2-1; 7 nucleotides align to TRBD2. With 0 bases clipped from V and 10 bases from J, the junction kept 3 bases outside the gene matches. The CDR3 spans 13 residues. The germline CDR1 and CDR2 sequences are LGHNA and YSLEER. The DNA of the CDR3 is TGCGCCAGCAGCCAAGATCCTAGCGGAGAGCAGTTCTTC. Translated: CASSQDPSGEQFF.

The chain has TRBV7-2 and TRBJ1-1, with 8 bases matching TRBD1. The CDR3 is made up of 14 amino acids. V shed 5 bases, J shed 5 bases, and the junction held 7 bases outside the gene matches. Germline V lookup: CDR1 SGHTA, CDR2 FQGNSA. CDR3 sequence (DNA): TGTGCCAGCAGCCCAAAGACAGGGGTTACTGAAGCTTTCTTT. It specifies CASSPKTGVTEAFF.

This clonotype was found a few times. The genes are TRBV6-2 or TRBV6-3 and TRBJ2-3; D is unresolved. Germline V gene sequence: CDR1 MNHEY, CDR2 SVGEGT. The length of the CDR3 is 16 residues. The V end was cut by 6 bases, the J end by 6 bases, with 22 bases between. The CDR3 region is CASSPGRRVGKDTQYF. The CDR3 DNA reads TGTGCCAGCAGCCCCGGGCGACGAGTTGGAAAGGATACGCAGTATTTT.

The chain has TRBV27 and TRBJ1-2; a weak D match, TRBD1 (5 bases). The CDR3 consists of 15 residues. V lost 3 bases and J 0 bases, leaving 11 bases between the germline ends. Looked up from germline, CDR1 is MNHEY and CDR2 is SMNVEV (reference sequence). CDR3 protein: CASSFIGAANYGYTF. CDR3 nucleotides: TGTGCCAGCAGTTTCATAGGGGCCGCTAACTATGGCTACACCTTC.

This chain joins TRBV28 and TRBJ1-6; D unclear. The CDR3 has 14 amino acids. Germline V CDR1 and CDR2: MDHEN, SYDVKM. Trimming left V 3 bases short and J 3 bases short, with 6 bases between. CDR3 residues: CASSFEYYNSPLHF. CDR3 in DNA: TGTGCCAGCAGTTTTGAGTACTATAATTCACCCCTCCACTTT.

This clonotype was detected only once. The rearrangement uses TRBV28 and TRBJ1-6; no reliable D call. The CDR3 has 14 amino acids. The germline CDR1 and CDR2 sequences are MDHEN and SYDVKM. The V end was cut by 4 bases, the J end by 11 bases, with 15 bases between. The CDR3, as DNA: TGTGCCAGCAGTTCGCCCGGGGAACAAACACCCCTCCACTTT. Translating it yields CASSSPGEQTPLHF. Together with reference TRBV28 and TRBJ1-6, the CDR3 gives the full variable domain: DVKVTQSSRYLVKRTGEKVFLECVQDMDHENMFWYRQDPGLGLRLIYFSYDVKMKEKGDIPEGYSVSREKKERFSLILESASTNQTSMYLCASSSPGEQTPLHFGNGTRLTVT.

The V gene is TRBV4-3, the J gene TRBJ2-5; no clear D gene. CDR3 length: 14 residues. Germline lookup yields CDR1 LGHNA and CDR2 YSLEER. Trimming cost V 0 bases and J 11 bases, with 16 bases left between them. The CDR3 DNA is TGCGCCAGCAGCCAAGACTACGGGCCCAATGAGCAGTACTTC. Residues: CASSQDYGPNEQYF.

This sequence joins TRBV4-3 and TRBJ1-2; D is ambiguous. Germline CDR1 LGHNA, CDR2 YSLEER. CDR3 length equals 16 residues. V was trimmed by 1 base and J by 6 bases, leaving 18 bases between them. The CDR3 nucleotides are TGCGCCAGCAGCCAAGCTCGAGTTATTATTTCGGATGGCTACACCTTC. The encoded protein is CASSQARVIISDGYTF.

This clonotype was counted many times. This CDR3 is CASSETGLRSYEQYF. The CDR3 coding sequence is TGCGCCAGCAGCGAGACAGGGCTAAGGTCCTACGAGCAGTACTTC. V and J are TRBV5-1 and TRBJ2-7, with 7 bases aligning to TRBD1. The CDR3 is made up of 15 amino acids. Unmatched junction bases numbered 8, after V lost 4 bases and J lost 1 base. CDR1 is SGHRS, CDR2 YFSETQ, per germline.

This clonotype was picked up one time. This rearrangement joins TRBV29-1 to TRBJ1-1; no clear D gene. V lost 5 bases, J lost 4 bases, and 8 bases lay in between. The CDR3 loop spans 11 amino acids. Germline lookup yields CDR1 SQVTM and CDR2 ANQGSEA. CDR3 coding DNA: TGCAGCGTTAAACTTGGCACTGAAGCTTTCTTT. Translating it yields CSVKLGTEAFF.

This clonotype was found once. The chain is built from TRBV27 and TRBJ1-1; the D is unclear. The V gene's germline CDR1 is MNHEY and CDR2 SMNVEV (reference sequence). The V end lost 3 bases, the J end lost 4 bases, and 9 bases lay between the germline ends. This CDR3 region has 13 residues. CDR3 nucleotides: TGTGCCAGCAGTTTTTACACGACCACTGAAGCTTTCTTT. Protein product: CASSFYTTTEAFF.

This clonotype was observed at least ten times. The V and J genes are TRBV20-1 and TRBJ2-1; TRBD2 aligns across 12 bases. The CDR3 has 14 residues. CDR1 and CDR2 from the germline V gene are DFQATT and SNEGSKA (reference sequence). V lost 2 bases, J lost 13 bases, and 9 bases stayed unmatched. The CDR3, as DNA: TGCAGTGCTAGAAGGCCTCTAGCGGGAGGGAAACAGTTCTTC. Protein sequence: CSARRPLAGGKQFF.

This clonotype was counted many times. The gene calls are TRBV3-1 and TRBJ2-1; D remains ambiguous. Germline V CDR1 and CDR2: LGHDT, YNNKEL (reference sequence). Trimming took 3 bases from V and 3 from J, leaving 3 bases between them. CDR3 length equals 12 residues. This chain's CDR3 is CASSQNYNEQFF. The CDR3 region has the DNA TGTGCCAGCAGCCAGAACTACAATGAGCAGTTCTTC.

V gene TRBV11-2 combines with J gene TRBJ2-5; D call uncertain. The V gene lost 0 bases and the J gene lost 0 bases, with 8 bases spanning the gap. CDR3 length: 15 residues. Germline V CDR1 and CDR2: SGHAT, FQNNGV. As DNA, the CDR3 is TGTGCCAGCAGCTTAGATCGTCAGTACCAAGAGACCCAGTACTTC. This codes for CASSLDRQYQETQYF.

The V and J genes are TRBV28 and TRBJ1-2; perhaps TRBD1 as D (5 bases). The length of the CDR3 is 13 residues. Trimming cost V 5 bases and J 4 bases, with 11 bases left between them. Germline CDR1 reads MDHEN; CDR2 reads SYDVKM. This CDR3 reads CASSESGTYGYTF. Here the CDR3 DNA reads TGTGCCAGCAGTGAGTCAGGGACCTATGGCTACACCTTC.

This clonotype was detected a few times. The rearrangement links TRBV27 to TRBJ2-1, with D uncertain. Germline CDR1 MNHEY, CDR2 SMNVEV (reference sequence). The V gene lost 6 bases and the J gene lost 5 bases, with 14 bases spanning the gap. This CDR3 is built from 14 residues. The CDR3 nucleotides read TGTGCCAGCAGACCCCACAAACCCAACAATGAGCAGTTCTTC. Protein: CASRPHKPNNEQFF.

The chain joins TRBV20-1 to TRBJ2-5; 11 positions agree with TRBD1. The CDR3 totals 14 residues. Germline trimming cut 6 bases from V and 4 bases from J; bases unmatched to any gene: 7. CDR1 and CDR2 (germline): DFQATT, SNEGSKA (reference sequence). The CDR3 is CSARDRGKSETQYF. For the CDR3, the DNA is TGCAGTGCCAGGGACAGGGGGAAGTCAGAGACCCAGTACTTC.

This clonotype appeared a few times. The chain has TRBV11-2 and TRBJ2-3; 8 bases are a match to TRBD1. V lost 4 bases and J lost 10; bases outside the gene matches: 7. CDR1 SGHAT and CDR2 FQNNGV come from the germline V gene. The CDR3 has 13 amino acids. The CDR3 reads CASSSHGQGAQYF. For the CDR3, the DNA is TGTGCCAGCAGCTCACACGGACAGGGTGCGCAGTATTTT. Using reference TRBV11-2 and TRBJ2-3 for the parts outside the CDR3, the full variable domain is EAGVAQSPRYKIIEKRQSVAFWCNPISGHATLYWYQQILGQGPKLLIQFQNNGVVDDSQLPKDRFSAERLKGVDSTLKIQPAKLEDSAVYLCASSSHGQGAQYFGPGTRLTVL.